Listed here are 14 T cell receptor beta chains from one sample, sequenced in a study of blood T cell repertoires in COVID-19. Profiling relied on immunoSEQ multiplex PCR, and the TCRdb table lists in-frame clones only, not all of them. This sample has some 400,000 clones, with around 91% found just once. The sample was peripheral blood. The source of these receptors is a man aged 18 to 30 with active or convalescent COVID-19.

The V call is TRBV7-2, the J call TRBJ1-6; 8 bases map to TRBD1. Germline trimming cut 4 bases from V and 5 bases from J; bases unmatched to any gene: 4. Per the germline V gene, CDR1 is SGHTA and CDR2 is FQGNSA. The CDR3 is 15 amino acids. The CDR3 nucleotides read TGTGCCAGCAGCTCGAGACAGGGGAATAATTCACCCCTCCACTTT. Encoded protein: CASSSRQGNNSPLHF.

Points on this clone: Other DNA sequences in this specimen translate into the identical CDR3. The chain recombines TRBV9 with TRBJ2-1, with D tentatively TRBD2 (6 bases). V was clipped by 0 bases and J by 0 bases, with 10 bases between them. The V gene's germline CDR1 is SGDLS and CDR2 YYNGEE. The CDR3 is 16 residues long. The CDR3 sequence: CASSVVSGSSYNEQFF. As DNA, the CDR3 is TGTGCCAGCAGCGTAGTTTCCGGGAGCTCCTACAATGAGCAGTTCTTC.

In this sample, this clone turned up once. The chain is built from TRBV29-1 and TRBJ1-1; D might be TRBD1 (5 bases). There are 11 residues in the CDR3. Germline CDR1 reads SQVTM; CDR2 reads ANQGSEA. V was shortened by 2 bases and J by 8 bases, with 9 bases between the two germline ends. Here the CDR3 reads CSVEQGLEAFF. The CDR3 nucleotides are TGCAGCGTTGAACAGGGTCTGGAAGCTTTCTTT.

V gene TRBV7-8 combines with J gene TRBJ2-7; D is perhaps TRBD1 (6 bases). Trimming stripped 4 bases from V and 7 bases from J, with 14 bases between. Per germline, CDR1 SGHVS and CDR2 FQNEAQ. The CDR3 is 13 amino acids. CDR3 nucleotides: TGTGCCAGCAGCTCGGGACAAGGCCGGGAGCAGTACTTC. Protein product: CASSSGQGREQYF.

The gene calls are TRBV21-1 and TRBJ2-5; the table's D call of TRBD2 was not tested on the DNA. TRBV21-1 has pseudogene status. The CDR3 is made up of 18 amino acids. CDR3 in amino acids: CASTGCSKSGWTEETQYF. As DNA, the CDR3 is TGTGCGAGCACCGGTTGTTCAAAGAGCGGGTGGACGGAAGAGACCCAGTACTTC.

V and J are TRBV27 and TRBJ1-3, with D hard to call. The CDR3 sequence is 11 residues long. CDR1 and CDR2 (germline): MNHEY, SMNVEV (reference sequence). The V and J ends lost 10 bases and 4 bases respectively, with 8 bases between them. CDR3 loop: CATRSGNTIYF. CDR3 coding DNA: TGTGCCACCAGGAGCGGAAACACCATATATTTT.

J is TRBJ1-1 and V is TRBV29-1, with D perhaps TRBD1 (6 bases). Trimming took off 6 bases at V and 2 bases at J, with 16 bases between the two ends. Germline-derived CDR1 and CDR2 are SQVTM and ANQGSEA. CDR3 length equals 14 residues. DNA of the CDR3: TGCAGCGTGCCAAACAGGGAAATAAACACTGAAGCTTTCTTT. Its protein is CSVPNREINTEAFF.

The V gene is TRBV7-9, the J gene TRBJ1-5, with 8 bases aligning to TRBD1. The CDR3 covers 15 residues. Germline trimming cut 1 base from V and 5 bases from J; bases unmatched to any gene: 4. The germline gives CDR1 SEHNR, CDR2 FQNEAQ (reference sequence). CDR3 sequence reads: CASSLGTGPDQPQHF. The CDR3 nucleotides read TGTGCCAGCAGCTTAGGGACAGGGCCCGATCAGCCCCAGCATTTT.

The gene calls are TRBV4-1 and TRBJ2-7, with D perhaps matching TRBD1 (5 bases). Germline loops: CDR1 MGHRA, CDR2 YSYEKL. V shed 0 bases and J shed 4 bases, with 7 bases lying between them. The CDR3 is 13 amino acids. Written as DNA, the CDR3 is TGCGCCAGCAGCCAAGATCAGGGTTACGAGCAGTACTTC. Protein product: CASSQDQGYEQYF.

The chain couples TRBV6-1 to TRBJ2-1, with 13 bases matching TRBD2. CDR1 MNHNS and CDR2 SASEGT come from the germline V gene. The CDR3 runs to 15 residues. V shed 5 bases and J 9 bases; nucleotides not matched to a gene: 7. This CDR3 is CASSLLAGGPIEQFF. As DNA, the CDR3 is TGTGCCAGCAGTTTACTAGCGGGGGGGCCGATTGAGCAGTTCTTC.

The J gene is TRBJ1-6, the V gene TRBV10-3; tentatively, D is TRBD1 (6 bases). The CDR3 is made up of 17 amino acids. V gave up 2 bases and J gave up 5 bases, with 16 bases separating them. Germline V gene lookup returns CDR1 ENHRY and CDR2 SYGVKD. CDR3 DNA sequence: TGTGCCATCAGTGAGGTCCGAAGACAGGCCAATAATTCACCCCTCCACTTT. Its protein product is CAISEVRRQANNSPLHF.

The chain couples TRBV9 to TRBJ2-1; a possible D gene is TRBD1 (5 bases). CDR1 is SGDLS, CDR2 YYNGEE, per germline. The CDR3 runs 16 residues. V lost 0 bases and J lost 0, with 10 bases in between. DNA of the CDR3: TGTGCCAGCAGCGTAGGAACAGGATTCTCCTACAATGAGCAGTTCTTC. Its translation is CASSVGTGFSYNEQFF.

This chain connects TRBV7-9 to TRBJ2-3, with D tentatively TRBD2 (5 bases). The ends were cut back, 5 bases at V and 6 bases at J, with 9 bases in the middle. This CDR3 is 12 amino acids long. CDR1 and CDR2 (germline): SEHNR, FQNEAQ (reference sequence). The CDR3, as DNA: TGTGCCAGCAGCGCGGACTCGGATACGCAGTATTTT. This encodes CASSADSDTQYF.

J is TRBJ1-2 and V is TRBV14; 7 bases agree with TRBD1. The germline CDR1 and CDR2 sequences are SGHDN and FVKESK. The CDR3 sequence is 19 residues long. The V segment lost 4 bases and the J segment 3 bases; nucleotides outside the gene matches: 20. CDR3 region: CASSLDWAGGNKFDYGYTF. The CDR3 coding sequence is TGTGCCAGCAGCCTGGATTGGGCAGGGGGAAACAAATTCGACTATGGCTACACCTTC.